The 17 T cell receptor beta chains below all came from one sample that was sequenced in a study of radiation and T cells in renal cell carcinoma. Sequencing used immunoSEQ multiplex PCR; TCRdb keeps in-frame clones, though not all of them. The table has roughly 160,000 clones, roughly nine tenths seen once. Time point reported: blood 4 weeks post-SBRT, at nephrectomy. Stated treatment: 15 Gy SBRT to primary tumor, nephrectomy 4 weeks later. Sequencing was performed on blood, taken from a patient whose treatment included radiotherapy and nephrectomy. The receptors stem from a woman aged 45-65 years with renal cell carcinoma.

The gene calls are TRBV5-1 and TRBJ1-1; a weak D match, TRBD1 (5 bases). The CDR3 loop spans 15 amino acids. Germline V gives CDR1 SGHRS, CDR2 YFSETQ. Trimming took off 0 bases at V and 5 bases at J, with 14 bases between the two ends. The CDR3 loop reads CASSLVSQGPTEAFF. CDR3 nucleotide sequence: TGCGCCAGCAGCTTGGTTTCCCAGGGACCAACTGAAGCTTTCTTT.

V is TRBV7-9 and J is TRBJ1-6, with TRBD1 matching over 9 bases. After removal of 5 bases from V and 9 bases from J, the junction contained 5 bases not matched to a gene. Germline loops: CDR1 SEHNR, CDR2 FQNEAQ (reference sequence). CDR3 length equals 14 residues. CDR3 nucleotides: TGTGCCAGCAGCACTGACAGGGGGTTTTCACCCCTCCACTTT. This codes for CASSTDRGFSPLHF.

The chain combines TRBV15 with TRBJ1-2; D is possibly TRBD1 (6 bases). This CDR3 region has 16 residues. Trimming removed 0 bases at V and 3 bases at J, with 14 bases between. The germline V gene encodes CDR1 LNHNV and CDR2 YYDKDF (reference sequence). CDR3 coding DNA: TGTGCCACCAGCAGAGATGTAGGGGGGGCTCACTATGGCTACACCTTC. Translating it yields CATSRDVGGAHYGYTF.

The chain joins TRBV6-5 to TRBJ1-1, with a possible D match to TRBD1 (6 bases). There are 15 residues in the CDR3. Germline V CDR1 and CDR2: MNHEY, SVGAGI. V was trimmed by 5 bases and J by 3 bases, leaving 16 bases between them. The CDR3 loop reads CASSAPRGIYTEAFF. The CDR3 DNA is TGTGCCAGCAGTGCACCGAGGGGGATCTACACTGAAGCTTTCTTT.

The CDR3 reads CASSPTRMETQYF. For the CDR3, the DNA is TGTGCCAGCTCACCAACCCGTATGGAGACCCAGTACTTC. The V gene is TRBV18, the J gene TRBJ2-5, with D unclear. This CDR3 spans 13 amino acids. Trimming stripped 2 bases from V and 5 bases from J, with 9 bases between. Germline V gene data show CDR1 as KGHSH and CDR2 as LQKENI.

The J gene is TRBJ1-6, the V gene TRBV5-1; TRBD1 matches at 10 bases. Germline V CDR1 and CDR2: SGHRS, YFSETQ. V was pared by 0 bases and J by 7 bases, with 1 base of the junction left unmatched. The CDR3 has 15 residues. CDR3 protein: CASSLAGQGNSPLHF. The CDR3 DNA sequence: TGCGCCAGCAGCTTGGCGGGACAGGGGAATTCACCCCTCCACTTT. The entire variable domain, with the rest obtained from reference TRBV5-1 and TRBJ1-6, is as follows: KAGVTQTPRYLIKTRGQQVTLSCSPISGHRSVSWYQQTPGQGLQFLFEYFSETQRNKGNFPGRFSGRQFSNSRSEMNVSTLELGDSALYLCASSLAGQGNSPLHFGNGTRLTVT.

The V call is TRBV5-1, the J call TRBJ2-2; 7 bases agree with TRBD1. The CDR3 is 16 amino acids. Per germline, CDR1 SGHRS and CDR2 YFSETQ. The ends lost 3 bases at V and 1 base at J; junction bases unmatched: 6. Here the CDR3 DNA reads TGCGCCAGCAGCTCGGCCCGGACAGGGAACACCGGGGAGCTGTTTTTT. It is translated as CASSSARTGNTGELFF.

The V gene is TRBV7-9, the J gene TRBJ1-2; D is unresolved. V was trimmed by 3 bases and J by 4 bases, leaving 12 bases between them. Germline V gives CDR1 SEHNR, CDR2 FQNEAQ (reference sequence). CDR3 length: 14 amino acids. The CDR3 coding sequence is TGTGCCAGCAGCTTTCTAAACACAGCCTATGGCTACACCTTC. As protein: CASSFLNTAYGYTF.

This chain uses TRBV5-5 with TRBJ1-4; 10 nucleotides match TRBD1. The germline V gene has CDR1 SGHKS and CDR2 YYEKEE (reference sequence). This CDR3 has 16 residues. With V trimmed by 5 bases and J by 4 bases, 8 bases remained unmatched. This CDR3 is CASSSPGQGSNEKLFF. The CDR3 DNA reads as TGTGCCAGCAGTAGTCCGGGACAGGGGAGTAATGAAAAACTGTTTTTT.

The chain joins TRBV18 to TRBJ2-7; perhaps TRBD1 as D (7 bases). The CDR3 has 17 amino acids. Between the trimmed V and J ends, which lost 0 bases and 7 bases, there was a span of 22 bases. CDR1 is KGHSH, CDR2 LQKENI, per germline. The CDR3 loop is CASSPPRGGTALGEQYF. The CDR3 region has the DNA TGTGCCAGCTCACCACCTCGCGGCGGGACAGCTCTCGGGGAGCAGTACTTC. Using reference TRBV18 and TRBJ2-7 for the parts outside the CDR3, the full variable domain is NAGVMQNPRHLVRRRGQEARLRCSPMKGHSHVYWYRQLPEEGLKFMVYLQKENIIDESGMPKERFSAEFPKEGPSILRIQQVVRGDSAAYFCASSPPRGGTALGEQYFGPGTRLTVT.

CDR3 nucleotide sequence: TGTGCCACCAGCAGCTCCGGGAACCAGATACGTGGAAACACCATATATTTT. This sequence encodes CATSSSGNQIRGNTIYF. This chain joins TRBV15 and TRBJ1-3, with D unclear. This CDR3 is built from 17 residues. Looked up from germline, CDR1 is LNHNV and CDR2 is YYDKDF (reference sequence). V was trimmed by 3 bases and J by 3 bases, leaving 18 bases between them.

The rearrangement uses TRBV6-6 and TRBJ2-5, with 7 nucleotides matching TRBD1. Germline V CDR1 and CDR2: MNHNY, SVGAGI (reference sequence). V was pared by 5 bases and J by 4 bases, with 10 bases of the junction left unmatched. The CDR3 covers 15 residues. The CDR3 reads CASSPGQRQGETQYF. The CDR3 DNA sequence: TGTGCCAGCAGTCCGGGACAGAGGCAAGGAGAGACCCAGTACTTC.

The genes are TRBV18 and TRBJ1-1; D perhaps matches TRBD1 (5 bases). Trimming cost V 2 bases and J 4 bases, with 14 bases left between them. CDR3 size: 15 residues. Per germline, CDR1 KGHSH and CDR2 LQKENI. CDR3 in DNA: TGTGCCAGCTCACCAGGGGGGATAGGTGGCACTGAAGCTTTCTTT. It translates to CASSPGGIGGTEAFF. The full variable domain, in which reference TRBV18 and TRBJ1-1 provide the parts outside the CDR3, is NAGVMQNPRHLVRRRGQEARLRCSPMKGHSHVYWYRQLPEEGLKFMVYLQKENIIDESGMPKERFSAEFPKEGPSILRIQQVVRGDSAAYFCASSPGGIGGTEAFFGQGTRLTVV.

The chain joins TRBV4-1 to TRBJ1-2; D is uncertain. Germline V lookup: CDR1 MGHRA, CDR2 YSYEKL. V dropped 0 bases and J dropped 1 base, with 12 bases sitting between them. The CDR3 runs to 16 residues. CDR3 in amino acids: CASSQEWAPLNYGYTF. The CDR3 coding sequence is TGCGCCAGCAGCCAAGAATGGGCCCCTCTTAACTATGGCTACACCTTC.

The chain is built from TRBV6-1 and TRBJ1-5, with 7 bases fitting TRBD1. V lost 5 bases and J lost 3; bases outside the gene matches: 4. Germline values: CDR1 MNHNS, CDR2 SASEGT. CDR3 length: 14 residues. DNA of the CDR3: TGTGCCAGCAGTACCGGACAGGTCAATCAGCCCCAGCATTTT. Translated: CASSTGQVNQPQHF.

The J gene is TRBJ1-3, the V gene TRBV19; the match to TRBD1 covers 7 bases. The trim removed 4 bases at V and 1 base at J, leaving 7 bases unmatched. Germline lookup yields CDR1 LNHDA and CDR2 SQIVND (reference sequence). This CDR3 is 16 amino acids long. CDR3 in DNA: TGTGCCAGTAGTAAGCAGACAGGGAAATCTGGAAACACCATATATTTT. This sequence encodes CASSKQTGKSGNTIYF.

The chain couples TRBV7-2 to TRBJ1-6; 8 nucleotides align to TRBD1. The CDR3 has 15 amino acids. Germline CDR1 is SGHTA and CDR2 is FQGNSA. V lost 4 bases and J lost 8; bases outside the gene matches: 7. CDR3: CASSSDRGSDSPLHF. Written as DNA, the CDR3 is TGTGCCAGCAGCTCTGACAGGGGTAGTGATTCACCCCTCCACTTT.